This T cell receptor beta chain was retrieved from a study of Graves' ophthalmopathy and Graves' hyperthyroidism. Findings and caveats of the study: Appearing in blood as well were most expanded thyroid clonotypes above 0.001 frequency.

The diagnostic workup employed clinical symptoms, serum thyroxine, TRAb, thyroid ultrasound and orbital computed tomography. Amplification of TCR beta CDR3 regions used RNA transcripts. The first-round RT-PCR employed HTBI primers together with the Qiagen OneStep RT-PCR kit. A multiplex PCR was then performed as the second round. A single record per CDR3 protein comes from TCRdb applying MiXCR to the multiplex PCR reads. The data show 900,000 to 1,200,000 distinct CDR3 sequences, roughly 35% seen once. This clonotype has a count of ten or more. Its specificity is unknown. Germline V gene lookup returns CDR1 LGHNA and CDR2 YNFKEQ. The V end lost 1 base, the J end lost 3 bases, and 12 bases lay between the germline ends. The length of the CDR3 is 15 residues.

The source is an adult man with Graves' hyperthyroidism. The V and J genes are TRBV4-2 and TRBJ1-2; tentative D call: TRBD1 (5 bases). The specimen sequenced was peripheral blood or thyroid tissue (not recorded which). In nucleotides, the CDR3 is TGTGCCAGCAGCCAAGTTGAGGGGTCGGACTATGGCTACACCTTC. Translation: CASSQVEGSDYGYTF.